This T cell receptor (beta chain) was recovered during a study of STAT5B mutations in CD4+ large granular lymphocyte leukemia. CDR1 DFQATT and CDR2 SNEGSKA come from the germline V gene (reference sequence). Trimming left V 5 bases short and J 6 bases short, with 1 base between. The CDR3 loop spans 8 amino acids. TCRdb's table, derived via immunoSEQ multiplex PCR, lists solely in-frame clones and lacks some. The table lists approximately 34,000 clones, about two thirds of them singletons. Input material: CD4+ T cells from blood buffy coats. The chain is built from TRBV20-1 and TRBJ1-2, with no clear D. This receptor was taken from a human donor in good health. The CDR3 loop reads CSAHGYTF. CDR3 nucleotides: TGCAGTGCTCATGGCTACACCTTC.